This entry lists 23 T cell receptor beta chains sequenced from one sample in a study of cytomegalovirus exposure and HLA in healthy donors. In the PCR, 60 Vbeta and 13 Jbeta primers were used. Profiling relied on immunoSEQ multiplex PCR, and the TCRdb table lists in-frame clones only, not all of them. The table shows under 200,000 clones, with around 77% occurring only once. The specimen sequenced was PBMCs. The receptor set was obtained from a man in his sixties in good health and CMV-seronegative.

The rearrangement joins TRBV20-1 to TRBJ2-5; a possible D gene is TRBD1 (6 bases). The germline gives CDR1 DFQATT, CDR2 SNEGSKA (reference sequence). This CDR3 is built from 11 residues. The germline V and J ends were trimmed by 5 bases and 5 bases, with 9 bases remaining between them. This CDR3 is CSASTGETQYF. The CDR3, as DNA: TGCAGTGCTTCTACAGGGGAGACCCAGTACTTC.

This rearrangement joins TRBV6-5 to TRBJ2-7; 7 nucleotides match TRBD2. CDR1 is MNHEY, CDR2 SVGAGI, per germline. The CDR3 has 14 amino acids. The V segment lost 4 bases and the J segment 4 bases; nucleotides outside the gene matches: 7. As DNA, the CDR3 is TGTGCCAGCAGTTTTGGGGGGGGATTGTACGAGCAGTACTTC. Encoded protein: CASSFGGGLYEQYF.

V usage is TRBV11-3 and J usage is TRBJ2-7; 9 bases align to TRBD2. The CDR3 totals 15 residues. Looked up from germline, CDR1 is SGHNT and CDR2 is YENEEA. With 0 bases clipped from V and 6 bases from J, the junction kept 6 bases outside the gene matches. The CDR3 DNA reads as TGTGCCAGCAGCTTAGATGGCCTAGCGGGGCGCGAGCAGTACTTC. Amino acid sequence: CASSLDGLAGREQYF.

V usage is TRBV30 and J usage is TRBJ1-1; D unresolved. Trimming pared 3 bases from V and 4 bases from J, leaving 15 bases between. The CDR3 loop spans 14 amino acids. The V gene's germline CDR1 is GTSNPN and CDR2 SVGIG (reference sequence). The DNA for the CDR3 is TGTGCCTGGAGCCAAGACTCGTACGGCACTGAAGCTTTCTTT. It is translated as CAWSQDSYGTEAFF. Supplemented by reference TRBV30 and TRBJ1-1, the full variable domain reads SQTIHQWPATLVQPVGSPLSLECTVEGTSNPNLYWYRQAAGRGLQLLFYSVGIGQISSEVPQNLSASRPQDRQFILSSKKLLLSDSGFYLCAWSQDSYGTEAFFGQGTRLTVV.

The chain joins TRBV5-4 to TRBJ1-1; 7 bases align to TRBD1. Germline CDR1 is SGHNT and CDR2 is YYREEE (reference sequence). This CDR3 spans 14 amino acids. The V and J ends lost 4 bases and 0 bases, in that order; junction bases with no gene match: 3. CDR3 sequence reads: CASSETGLNTEAFF. The CDR3 DNA reads as TGTGCCAGCAGCGAGACAGGGCTGAACACTGAAGCTTTCTTT.

For the CDR3, the DNA is TGTGCCAGCATAGGGGGTGAGCAGTTCTTC. The encoded protein is CASIGGEQFF. V is TRBV28 and J is TRBJ2-1; D perhaps matches TRBD1 (6 bases). V lost 7 bases, J lost 9 bases, and 7 bases lay in between. CDR1 MDHEN and CDR2 SYDVKM come from the germline V gene. This CDR3 comprises 10 residues.

The chain recombines TRBV6-1 with TRBJ2-5, with D tentatively TRBD1 (5 bases). V lost 2 bases and J 5 bases, leaving 12 bases between the germline ends. The CDR3 has 14 residues. Germline values: CDR1 MNHNS, CDR2 SASEGT. CDR3 loop: CASSELRGRETQYF. The CDR3 DNA follows: TGTGCCAGCAGTGAACTAAGGGGTCGGGAGACCCAGTACTTC.

The J gene is TRBJ2-1, the V gene TRBV5-8; 15 nucleotides align to TRBD2. Trimming took 3 bases from V and 5 from J; bases not matched to a gene: 6. The CDR3 runs 17 residues. In germline, CDR1 is SGHTS, CDR2 YDEGEE. The CDR3 DNA sequence: TGTGCCAGCAGCTCGTTCGGGACTAGCGGGGGGCACAATGAGCAGTTCTTC. It is translated as CASSSFGTSGGHNEQFF.

This clone came up once. The same CDR3 is also encoded by other DNA sequences in this sample. The rearrangement joins TRBV29-1 to TRBJ2-5; tentative D call: TRBD1 (6 bases). V lost 1 base and J 4 bases, leaving 25 bases between the germline ends. The CDR3 is made up of 18 amino acids. Germline V gives CDR1 SQVTM, CDR2 ANQGSEA. CDR3: CSVEGGGQLAGMSETQYF. Here the CDR3 DNA reads TGCAGCGTTGAAGGTGGGGGCCAACTGGCGGGCATGTCAGAGACCCAGTACTTC.

This sequence joins TRBV9 and TRBJ2-5; possible D gene TRBD1, 6 bases. The V end was cut by 7 bases, the J end by 5 bases, with 18 bases between. The CDR3 has 14 amino acids. Germline V gene data show CDR1 as SGDLS and CDR2 as YYNGEE. The CDR3 region has the DNA TGTGCCAGCGCATACGGGACACTTCGGGAGACCCAGTACTTC. The encoded protein is CASAYGTLRETQYF.

The genes are TRBV2 and TRBJ1-5; D gene uncertain. V dropped 5 bases and J dropped 2 bases, with 10 bases sitting between them. This CDR3 has 14 amino acids. The germline gives CDR1 SNHLY, CDR2 FYNNEI. The CDR3 sequence is CASSWASGNQPQHF. The CDR3 nucleotides are TGTGCCAGCAGTTGGGCCTCCGGCAATCAGCCCCAGCATTTT.

The V and J genes are TRBV7-6 and TRBJ2-3, with TRBD1 matching over 11 bases. The CDR3 is made up of 16 amino acids. Per germline, CDR1 SGHVS and CDR2 FNYEAQ. The V gene end was trimmed by 1 base and the J gene end by 4 bases; junction bases not matched to a gene: 4. DNA for the CDR3: TGTGCCAGCAGCTTAGGTCCGGGACAGGGGGCAGATACGCAGTATTTT. Protein: CASSLGPGQGADTQYF.

This chain uses TRBV6-1 with TRBJ2-7; D is undetermined. Between the trimmed V and J ends, which lost 1 base and 2 bases, there was a span of 6 bases. Germline V gene sequence: CDR1 MNHNS, CDR2 SASEGT. The CDR3 extends over 13 amino acids. The CDR3 DNA is TGTGCCAGCAGTGAAGGGCCGACCTACGAGCAGTACTTC. It specifies CASSEGPTYEQYF.

The rearrangement joins TRBV11-2 to TRBJ1-2; D is perhaps TRBD1 (5 bases). CDR3 length: 12 residues. Germline V gives CDR1 SGHAT, CDR2 FQNNGV. Trimming removed 5 bases at V and 7 bases at J, with 11 bases between. In DNA form, the CDR3 reads TGTGCCAGCAGCCTTGGGGCGGTTGGCTACACCTTC. This translates into CASSLGAVGYTF.

This clone is a singleton in its sample. This rearrangement joins TRBV9 to TRBJ2-2; a weak D match, TRBD2 (5 bases). The CDR3 runs 16 residues. The ends were cut back, 0 bases at V and 2 bases at J, with 11 bases in the middle. Per the germline V gene, CDR1 is SGDLS and CDR2 is YYNGEE. The CDR3 coding sequence is TGTGCCAGCAGCGTAGTGTCCGGACTCAACACCGGGGAGCTGTTTTTT. Its translation: CASSVVSGLNTGELFF.

This clone was detected only a few times. This chain uses TRBV6-1 with TRBJ2-7; no clear D gene. V lost 2 bases and J lost 3, with 2 bases in between. The CDR3 is 11 residues long. Germline lookup yields CDR1 MNHNS and CDR2 SASEGT. CDR3 nucleotides: TGTGCCAGCAGTGAACTCTACGAGCAGTACTTC. It yields the protein CASSELYEQYF.

The rearrangement joins TRBV9 to TRBJ2-1; TRBD2 matches at 11 bases. This CDR3 has 16 amino acids. V shed 0 bases, J shed 4 bases, and the junction held 3 bases outside the gene matches. In germline, CDR1 is SGDLS, CDR2 YYNGEE. CDR3 nucleotides: TGTGCCAGCAGCGTAGTTGGGACTAGCGGTTACAATGAGCAGTTCTTC. The encoded protein is CASSVVGTSGYNEQFF.

The chain joins TRBV19 to TRBJ1-5; 11 bases match TRBD1. The germline CDR1 and CDR2 sequences are LNHDA and SQIVND (reference sequence). The CDR3 is 19 amino acids. V lost 5 bases, J lost 0 bases, and 12 bases stayed unmatched. The CDR3 DNA is TGTGCCAGTAGTTCCCTCCGGACAGGGGGCATTGGTAGCAATCAGCCCCAGCATTTT. Translated, it gives CASSSLRTGGIGSNQPQHF.

This clone was observed a handful of times. V is TRBV28 and J is TRBJ1-4; the match to TRBD1 covers 11 bases. V gave up 5 bases and J gave up 8 bases; unmatched junction bases: 4. Germline assignment: CDR1 MDHEN and CDR2 SYDVKM. This CDR3 spans 14 amino acids. The chain's CDR3 is CASSLDRGREKLFF. In DNA, the CDR3 is TGTGCCAGCAGTCTGGACAGGGGGCGGGAAAAACTGTTTTTT.

The chain carries TRBV11-2 and TRBJ2-5; 9 bases agree with TRBD2. This CDR3 spans 16 amino acids. V was clipped by 1 base and J by 4 bases; unmatched bases: 7. CDR1 and CDR2 (germline): SGHAT, FQNNGV. The chain's CDR3 is CASSLVGLAGVETQYF. The CDR3 nucleotides read TGTGCCAGCAGCTTAGTGGGGTTAGCGGGGGTAGAGACCCAGTACTTC.

On this clone itself: Mismatch with germline at one junction end may stem from a read error. This rearrangement joins TRBV10-3 to TRBJ1-2; 11 positions match TRBD1. The CDR3 consists of 16 residues. Per germline, CDR1 ENHRY and CDR2 SYGVKD. The chain's CDR3 is CAISGEDRGQGYGYPF. The CDR3 coding sequence is TGTGCCATCAGTGGAGAGGACAGGGGGCAGGGCTATGGCTACCCCTTC.

CDR3 in amino acids: CASSFSGQSYEQYF. CDR3 nucleotide sequence: TGCGCCAGCAGCTTCTCGGGACAGAGCTACGAGCAGTACTTC. The J gene is TRBJ2-5, the V gene TRBV5-1; 7 nucleotides match TRBD1. The J call could be wrong; TRBJ2-7 is a better fit for the DNA end. CDR3 length equals 14 residues. The germline V gene encodes CDR1 SGHRS and CDR2 YFSETQ.

The chain is built from TRBV5-1 and TRBJ2-5; D perhaps matches TRBD2 (5 bases). Germline loops: CDR1 SGHRS, CDR2 YFSETQ. The ends were cut back, 2 bases at V and 5 bases at J, with 13 bases in the middle. The CDR3 contains 14 residues. The CDR3 DNA reads as TGCGCCAGCAGCTTAGCTGGGAGTAGGGAGACCCAGTACTTC. It encodes CASSLAGSRETQYF.